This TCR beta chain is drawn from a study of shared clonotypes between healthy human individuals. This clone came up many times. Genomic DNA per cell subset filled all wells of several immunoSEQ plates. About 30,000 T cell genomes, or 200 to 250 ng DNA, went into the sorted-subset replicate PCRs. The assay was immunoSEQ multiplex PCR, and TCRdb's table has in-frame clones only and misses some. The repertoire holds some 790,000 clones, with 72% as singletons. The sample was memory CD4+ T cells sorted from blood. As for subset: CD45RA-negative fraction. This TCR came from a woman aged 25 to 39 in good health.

The CDR3 reads CASSLARWSGQGVVQETQYF. CDR3 nucleotides: TGTGCCAGCAGCTTAGCGCGGTGGTCGGGGCAGGGAGTTGTCCAAGAGACCCAGTACTTC. This chain connects TRBV7-8 to TRBJ2-5; D possibly matches TRBD1 or TRBD2 (5 bases each). Looked up from germline, CDR1 is SGHVS and CDR2 is FQNEAQ. The CDR3 is made up of 20 amino acids. The V and J ends lost 0 bases and 1 base respectively, with 24 bases between them.